This T cell receptor beta chain was recorded in a study of CXCR3-negative and CXCR3-positive naive CD8 T cells. Germline V CDR1 and CDR2: SGHRS, YFSETQ. The CDR3 has 13 residues. General observations from the study: CXCR3-positive naive cells had more hydrophobic TRB CDR3s than CXCR3-negative naive cells. For naive cells, CXCR3-negative and CXCR3-positive subsets had similar TRBV-TRBJ usage; for memory cells, usage differed.

Every CD8+ subset sample held 300,000 flow-sorted cells, done in triplicate. UMI-labeled TRB cDNA libraries were prepared by 5' RACE. TCRdb re-called the 5' RACE reads; one entry per CDR3 protein, DNA not given. The listing contains approximately 48,000 distinct CDR3 sequences. As concerns this clonotype: What it binds is not known.

J is TRBJ2-7 and V is TRBV5-1; there is no DNA to check the TCRdb D call of TRBD1. Material for sequencing was naive CXCR3+ CD8+ T cells from blood. Subset specified: CD45RO-CCR7+CD27+CD95- naive CD8+ T cells expressing CXCR3 (TNR3+). The TCR comes from a human donor in good health. Some clones in this sample may be carry-over from other donors' samples. CDR3 loop: CASRLGSPYEQYF. The whole variable domain, remainder taken from reference TRBV5-1 and TRBJ2-7, is KAGVTQTPRYLIKTRGQQVTLSCSPISGHRSVSWYQQTPGQGLQFLFEYFSETQRNKGNFPGRFSGRQFSNSRSEMNVSTLELGDSALYLCASRLGSPYEQYFGPGTRLTVT.